Sequencing of this T cell receptor (beta chain) was carried out in a study of blood T cell dynamics during melanoma immunotherapy. Study observations and caveats: Clones driving repertoire changes may be melanoma-specific or general immune activation.

Turning to this clone: Its antigen is undetermined.

As for time point: pre-treatment baseline. Profiling relied on immunoSEQ multiplex PCR, and the TCRdb table lists in-frame clones only, not all of them. The sample carries roughly 9,700 clones, roughly 86% recorded once. V was clipped by 4 bases and J by 2 bases, with 14 bases between them. Germline V lookup: CDR1 SNHLY, CDR2 FYNNEI. The CDR3 is 16 amino acids. Specimen: blood, collected from a patient treated with checkpoint blockade. The sequence was obtained from a human donor with melanoma. The genes are TRBV2 and TRBJ2-2, with D perhaps matching TRBD1 (5 bases). The CDR3 reads CASSGYRSANTGELFF. Here the CDR3 DNA reads TGTGCCAGCAGTGGGTACAGGTCTGCAAACACCGGGGAGCTGTTTTTT.